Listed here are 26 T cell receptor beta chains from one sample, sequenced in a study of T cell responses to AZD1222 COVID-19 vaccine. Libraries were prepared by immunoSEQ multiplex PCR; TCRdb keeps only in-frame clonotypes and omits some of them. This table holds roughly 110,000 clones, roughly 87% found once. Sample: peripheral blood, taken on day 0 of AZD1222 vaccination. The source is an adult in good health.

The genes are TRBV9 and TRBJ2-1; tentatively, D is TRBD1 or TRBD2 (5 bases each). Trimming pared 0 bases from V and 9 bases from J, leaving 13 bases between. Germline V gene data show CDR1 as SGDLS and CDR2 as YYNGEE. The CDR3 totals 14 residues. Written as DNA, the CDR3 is TGTGCCAGCAGCGTAGGGGGTGGGGCGGGTGAGCAGTTCTTC. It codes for CASSVGGGAGEQFF.

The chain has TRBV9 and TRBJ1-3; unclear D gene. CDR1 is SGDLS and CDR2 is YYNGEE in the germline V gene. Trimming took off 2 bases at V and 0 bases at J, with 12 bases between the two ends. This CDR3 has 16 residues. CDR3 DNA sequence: TGTGCCAGCAGCGTTTCCCAAGGGTACTCTGGAAACACCATATATTTT. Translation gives CASSVSQGYSGNTIYF. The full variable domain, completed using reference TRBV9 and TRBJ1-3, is DSGVTQTPKHLITATGQRVTLRCSPRSGDLSVYWYQQSLDQGLQFLIQYYNGEERAKGNILERFSAQQFPDLHSELNLSSLELGDSALYFCASSVSQGYSGNTIYFGEGSWLTVV.

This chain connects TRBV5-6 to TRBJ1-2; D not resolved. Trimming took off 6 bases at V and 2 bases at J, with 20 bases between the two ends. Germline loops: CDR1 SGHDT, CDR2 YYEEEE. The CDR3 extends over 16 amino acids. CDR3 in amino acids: CASTRLVSGLNYGYTF. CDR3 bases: TGTGCCAGCACCCGGCTAGTATCAGGCCTCAACTATGGCTACACCTTC. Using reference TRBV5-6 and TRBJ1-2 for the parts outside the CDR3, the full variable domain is DAGVTQSPTHLIKTRGQQVTLRCSPKSGHDTVSWYQQALGQGPQFIFQYYEEEERQRGNFPDRFSGHQFPNYSSELNVNALLLGDSALYLCASTRLVSGLNYGYTFGSGTRLTVV.

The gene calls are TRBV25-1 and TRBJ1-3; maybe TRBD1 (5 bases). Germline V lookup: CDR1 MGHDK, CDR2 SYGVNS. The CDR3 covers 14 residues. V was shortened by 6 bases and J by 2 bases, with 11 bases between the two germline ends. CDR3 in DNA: TGTGCCAGCAGGGGGCGAGGGGCTGGAAACACCATATATTTT. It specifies CASRGRGAGNTIYF.

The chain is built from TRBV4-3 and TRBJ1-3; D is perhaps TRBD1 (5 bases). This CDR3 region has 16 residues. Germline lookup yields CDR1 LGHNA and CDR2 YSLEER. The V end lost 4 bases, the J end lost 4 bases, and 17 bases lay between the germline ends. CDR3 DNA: TGCGCCAGCAGCCGGGACTCCATAGTAGGGGGAAACACCATATATTTT. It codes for CASSRDSIVGGNTIYF.

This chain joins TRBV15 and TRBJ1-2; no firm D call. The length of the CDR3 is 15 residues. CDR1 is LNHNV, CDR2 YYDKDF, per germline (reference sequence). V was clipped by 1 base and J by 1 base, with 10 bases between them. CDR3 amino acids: CATSRVGDLNYGYTF. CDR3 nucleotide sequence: TGTGCCACCAGCAGAGTTGGGGATCTTAACTATGGCTACACCTTC.

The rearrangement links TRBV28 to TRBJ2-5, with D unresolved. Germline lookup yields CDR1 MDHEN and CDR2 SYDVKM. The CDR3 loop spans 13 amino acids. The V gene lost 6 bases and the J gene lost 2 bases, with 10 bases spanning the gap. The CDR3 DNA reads TGTGCCAGCAGGAGGACGAGGCAAGAGACCCAGTACTTC. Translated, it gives CASRRTRQETQYF.

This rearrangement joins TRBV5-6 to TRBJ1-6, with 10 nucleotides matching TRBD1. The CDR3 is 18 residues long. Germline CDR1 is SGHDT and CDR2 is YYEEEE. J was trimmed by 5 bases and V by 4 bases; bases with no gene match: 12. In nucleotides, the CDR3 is TGTGCCAGCAGCCTCGACAGGGGGCTAATCCTGGATAATTCACCCCTCCACTTT. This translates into CASSLDRGLILDNSPLHF.

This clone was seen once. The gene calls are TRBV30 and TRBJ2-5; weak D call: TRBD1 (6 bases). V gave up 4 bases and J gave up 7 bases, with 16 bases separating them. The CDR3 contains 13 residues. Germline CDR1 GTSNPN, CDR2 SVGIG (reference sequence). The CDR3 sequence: CAWIPGHAGTQYF. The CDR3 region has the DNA TGTGCCTGGATTCCGGGACATGCGGGGACCCAGTACTTC.

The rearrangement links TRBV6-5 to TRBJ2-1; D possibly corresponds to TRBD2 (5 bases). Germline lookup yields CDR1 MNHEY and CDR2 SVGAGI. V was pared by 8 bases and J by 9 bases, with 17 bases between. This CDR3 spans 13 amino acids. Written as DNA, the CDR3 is TGTGCCAGCTCCAAAGTGGCGGAGGCTGAGCAGTTCTTC. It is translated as CASSKVAEAEQFF.

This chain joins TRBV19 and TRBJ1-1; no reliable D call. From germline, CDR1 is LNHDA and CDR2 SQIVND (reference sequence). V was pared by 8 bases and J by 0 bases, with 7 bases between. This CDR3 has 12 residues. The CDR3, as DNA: TGTGCCAGTTCGGCCCTGAACACTGAAGCTTTCTTT. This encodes CASSALNTEAFF.

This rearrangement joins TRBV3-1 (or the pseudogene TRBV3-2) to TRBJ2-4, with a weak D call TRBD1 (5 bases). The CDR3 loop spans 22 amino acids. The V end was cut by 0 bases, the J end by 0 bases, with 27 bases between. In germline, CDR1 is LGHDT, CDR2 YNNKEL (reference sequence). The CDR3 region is CASSQEGQSPLFPPLAKNIQYF. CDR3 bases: TGTGCCAGCAGCCAAGAGGGGCAGTCTCCCCTATTTCCACCTCTAGCCAAAAACATTCAGTACTTC.

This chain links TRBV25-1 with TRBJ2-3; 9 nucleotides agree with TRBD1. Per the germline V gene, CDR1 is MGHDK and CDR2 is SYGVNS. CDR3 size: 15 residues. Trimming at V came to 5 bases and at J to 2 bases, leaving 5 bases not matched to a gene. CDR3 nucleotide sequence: TGTGCCAGCAGTTCGGGACAGGGACACACAGATACGCAGTATTTT. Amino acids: CASSSGQGHTDTQYF.

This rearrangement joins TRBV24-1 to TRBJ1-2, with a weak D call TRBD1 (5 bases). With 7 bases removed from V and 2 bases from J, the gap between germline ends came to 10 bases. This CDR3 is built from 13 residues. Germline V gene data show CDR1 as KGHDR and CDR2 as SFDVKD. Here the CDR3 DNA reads TGTGCCACCAGCTCCGACAGCAACTATGGCTACACCTTC. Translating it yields CATSSDSNYGYTF.

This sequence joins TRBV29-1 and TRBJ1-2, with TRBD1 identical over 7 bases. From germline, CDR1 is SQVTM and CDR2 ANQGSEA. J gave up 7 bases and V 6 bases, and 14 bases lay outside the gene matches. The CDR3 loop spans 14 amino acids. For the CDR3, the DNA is TGCAGCGTAGCCAACAGGGGACTCCTTTCTGGCTACACCTTC. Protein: CSVANRGLLSGYTF.

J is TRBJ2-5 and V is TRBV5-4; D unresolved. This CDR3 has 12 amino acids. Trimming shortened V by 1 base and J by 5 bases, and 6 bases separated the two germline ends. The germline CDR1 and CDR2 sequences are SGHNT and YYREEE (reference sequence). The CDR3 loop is CASSLIGETQYF. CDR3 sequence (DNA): TGTGCCAGCAGCTTGATAGGGGAGACCCAGTACTTC.

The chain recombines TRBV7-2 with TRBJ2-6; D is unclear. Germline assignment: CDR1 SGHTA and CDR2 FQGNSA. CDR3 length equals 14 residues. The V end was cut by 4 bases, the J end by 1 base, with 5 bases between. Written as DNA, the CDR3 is TGTGCCAGCAGCTCCGTTTCTGGGGCCAACGTCCTGACTTTC. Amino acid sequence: CASSSVSGANVLTF. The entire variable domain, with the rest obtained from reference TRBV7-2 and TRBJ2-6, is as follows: GAGVSQSPSNKVTEKGKDVELRCDPISGHTALYWYRQSLGQGLEFLIYFQGNSAPDKSGLPSDRFSAERTGGSVSTLTIQRTQQEDSAVYLCASSSVSGANVLTFGAGSRLTVL.

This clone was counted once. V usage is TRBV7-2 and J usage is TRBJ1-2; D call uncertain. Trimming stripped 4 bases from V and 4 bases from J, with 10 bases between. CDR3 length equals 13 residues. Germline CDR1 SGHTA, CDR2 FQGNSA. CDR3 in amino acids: CASSSYNRYGYTF. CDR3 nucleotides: TGTGCCAGCAGCTCTTATAACCGCTATGGCTACACCTTC.

CDR3 region: CASSLGVGEKLFF. The CDR3 region has the DNA TGTGCCAGCAGTTTAGGGGTAGGAGAAAAACTGTTTTTT. This rearrangement joins TRBV12-3 or TRBV12-4 to TRBJ1-4; D not resolved. Trimming pared 1 base from V and 8 bases from J, leaving 8 bases between. The CDR3 sequence is 13 residues long.

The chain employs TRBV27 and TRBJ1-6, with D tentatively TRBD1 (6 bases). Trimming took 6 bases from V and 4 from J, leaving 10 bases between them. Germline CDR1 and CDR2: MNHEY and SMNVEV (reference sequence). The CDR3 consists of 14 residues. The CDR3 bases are TGTGCCAGCAGCACCGGGACATATAATTCACCCCTCCACTTT. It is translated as CASSTGTYNSPLHF.

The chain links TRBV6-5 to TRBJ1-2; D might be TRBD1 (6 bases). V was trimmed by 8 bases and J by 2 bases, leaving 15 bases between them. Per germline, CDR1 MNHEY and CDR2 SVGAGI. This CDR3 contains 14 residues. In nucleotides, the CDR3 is TGTGCCAGCGGCCGGGACAACTTCAACTATGGCTACACCTTC. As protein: CASGRDNFNYGYTF.

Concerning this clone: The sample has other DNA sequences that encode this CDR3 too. The CDR3 sequence: CASSTQNSNQPQHF. The CDR3 DNA reads as TGTGCCAGCAGTACCCAGAATAGCAATCAGCCCCAGCATTTT. The rearrangement links TRBV6-2 or TRBV6-3 to TRBJ1-5; D is uncertain. V was trimmed by 5 bases and J by 0 bases, leaving 8 bases between them. The CDR3 is made up of 14 amino acids. Germline CDR1 MNHEY, CDR2 SVGEGT.

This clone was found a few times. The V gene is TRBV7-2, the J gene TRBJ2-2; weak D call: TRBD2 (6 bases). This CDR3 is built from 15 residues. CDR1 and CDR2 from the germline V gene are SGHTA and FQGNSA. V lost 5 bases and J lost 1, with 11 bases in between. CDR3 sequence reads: CASSLGTGNTGELFF. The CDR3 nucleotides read TGTGCCAGCAGCCTAGGGACTGGGAACACCGGGGAGCTGTTTTTT. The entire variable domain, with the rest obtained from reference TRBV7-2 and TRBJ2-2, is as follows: GAGVSQSPSNKVTEKGKDVELRCDPISGHTALYWYRQSLGQGLEFLIYFQGNSAPDKSGLPSDRFSAERTGGSVSTLTIQRTQQEDSAVYLCASSLGTGNTGELFFGEGSRLTVL.

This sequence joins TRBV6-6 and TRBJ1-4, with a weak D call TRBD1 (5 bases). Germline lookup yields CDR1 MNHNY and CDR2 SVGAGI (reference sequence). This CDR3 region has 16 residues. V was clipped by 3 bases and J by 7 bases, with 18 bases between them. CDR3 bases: TGTGCCAGCAGTTATGGATCTAAGATGGGGGGTGAAAAACTGTTTTTT. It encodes CASSYGSKMGGEKLFF.

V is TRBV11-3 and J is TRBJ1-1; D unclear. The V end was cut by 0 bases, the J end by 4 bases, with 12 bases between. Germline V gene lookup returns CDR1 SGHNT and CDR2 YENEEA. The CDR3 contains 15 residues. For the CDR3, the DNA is TGTGCCAGCAGCTTAGATTACGGGTTCGGCACTGAAGCTTTCTTT. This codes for CASSLDYGFGTEAFF.

CDR3 DNA sequence: TGCGCCAGCAGCCAACGTGGGACTAGCGGGAGCCCAGATACGCAGTATTTT. The encoded protein is CASSQRGTSGSPDTQYF. The chain recombines TRBV4-3 with TRBJ2-3; 14 bases fit TRBD2. The CDR3 totals 17 residues. Germline-derived CDR1 and CDR2 are LGHNA and YSLEER. Losses at the gene ends were 2 bases for V and 4 bases for J; bases not matched to a gene: 5.